This T cell receptor (beta chain) was sequenced in a study of persistence of HIV-infected CD4 T cells. Sequencing used immunoSEQ version 4 in survey mode. The protocol was immunoSEQ multiplex PCR, while the TCRdb copy is restricted to in-frame clones and leaves out a portion. Of 43,000 or so clones in the sample, more than 70% are singletons; the top ten hold just over 1%. The CDR3 has 16 amino acids. Germline V lookup: CDR1 KGHSH, CDR2 LQKENI. The ends were cut back, 4 bases at V and 3 bases at J, with 15 bases in the middle. About this clone: Its antigen is as yet unknown.

This nonspecific control used anti-CD3/anti-CD28 bead stimulation of CD4+ T cells. Sorting selected CD4+ T cells upregulating both CD40 ligand and CD69. PBMCs were depleted of CD8+ T cells before stimulation. The chain employs TRBV18 and TRBJ2-2; TRBD1 might be the D (7 bases). This sequence originates from an adult man with HIV who was CMV-seropositive. The sample was CD4+ T cells sorted from PBMCs after 18-hour stimulation, taken from a patient who received antiretroviral therapy. This chain's CDR3 is CASSQFRGADTGELFF. CDR3 sequence (DNA): TGTGCCAGCTCACAGTTCAGGGGGGCCGACACCGGGGAGCTGTTTTTT.